The present TCR beta chain was sequenced within a study of T cell responses to AZD1222 COVID-19 vaccine. A few counts support this clone. Generated by immunoSEQ multiplex PCR, the TCRdb table keeps only in-frame clones and is missing some. The sample comprises tens of thousands of clones, nearly 90% of which are singletons, and roughly 8.1% rests with the top ten. This CDR3 contains 13 residues. Germline CDR1 SGHTA, CDR2 FQGNSA. V lost 5 bases and J lost 6, with 11 bases in between. The material was peripheral blood, obtained on day 0 of AZD1222 vaccination. The genes are TRBV7-2 and TRBJ1-5; D not resolved. This receptor was taken from an adult in good health. For the CDR3, the DNA is TGTGCCAGCAGCCCCGCCGCGCGTCAGCCCCAGCATTTT. This encodes CASSPAARQPQHF.